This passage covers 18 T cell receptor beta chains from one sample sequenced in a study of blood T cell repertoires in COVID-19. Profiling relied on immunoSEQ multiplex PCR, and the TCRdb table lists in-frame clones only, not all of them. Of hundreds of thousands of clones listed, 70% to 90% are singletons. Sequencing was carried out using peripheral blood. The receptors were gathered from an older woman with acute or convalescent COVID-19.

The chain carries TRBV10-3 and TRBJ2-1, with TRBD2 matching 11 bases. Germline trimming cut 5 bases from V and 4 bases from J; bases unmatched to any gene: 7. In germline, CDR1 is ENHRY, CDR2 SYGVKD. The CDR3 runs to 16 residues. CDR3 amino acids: CAISNSLAGVYNEQFF. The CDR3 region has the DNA TGTGCCATCAGTAACTCACTAGCGGGGGTGTACAATGAGCAGTTCTTC.

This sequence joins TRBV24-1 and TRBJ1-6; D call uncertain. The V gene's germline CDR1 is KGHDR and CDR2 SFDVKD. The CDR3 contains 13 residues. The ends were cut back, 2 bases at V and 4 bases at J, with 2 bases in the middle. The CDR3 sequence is CATSDSYNSPLHF. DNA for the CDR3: TGTGCCACCAGTGATTCTTATAATTCACCCCTCCACTTT.

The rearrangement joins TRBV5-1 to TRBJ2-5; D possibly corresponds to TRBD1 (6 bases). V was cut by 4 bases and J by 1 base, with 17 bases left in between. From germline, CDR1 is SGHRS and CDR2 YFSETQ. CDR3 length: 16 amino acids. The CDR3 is CASSRAARTAQETQYF. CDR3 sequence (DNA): TGCGCCAGCAGCCGTGCGGCGAGGACAGCCCAAGAGACCCAGTACTTC.

The CDR3 is CASSRESYEQYF. CDR3 coding DNA: TGCGCCAGCAGCCGCGAATCCTACGAGCAGTACTTC. The rearrangement joins TRBV5-1 to TRBJ2-7; D remains ambiguous. CDR3 length: 12 amino acids. Germline V gives CDR1 SGHRS, CDR2 YFSETQ. Trimming cost V 4 bases and J 1 base, with 6 bases left between them.

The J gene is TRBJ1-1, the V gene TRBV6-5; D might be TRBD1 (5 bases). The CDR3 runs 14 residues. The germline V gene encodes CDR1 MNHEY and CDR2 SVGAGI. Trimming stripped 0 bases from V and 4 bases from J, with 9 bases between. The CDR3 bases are TGTGCCAGCAGTTACTCACGACAGTTCACTGAAGCTTTCTTT. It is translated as CASSYSRQFTEAFF.

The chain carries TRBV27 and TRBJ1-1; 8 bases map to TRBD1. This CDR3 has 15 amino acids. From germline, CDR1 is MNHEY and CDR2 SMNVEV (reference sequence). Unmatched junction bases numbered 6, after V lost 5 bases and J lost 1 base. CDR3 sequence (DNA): TGTGCCAGCAGTCCCTGGACAGGGCAGAACACTGAAGCTTTCTTT. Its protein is CASSPWTGQNTEAFF.

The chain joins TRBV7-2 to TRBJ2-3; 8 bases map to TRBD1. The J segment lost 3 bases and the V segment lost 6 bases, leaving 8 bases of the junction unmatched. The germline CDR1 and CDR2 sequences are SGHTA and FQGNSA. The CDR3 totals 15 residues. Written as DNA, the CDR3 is TGTGCCAGCAGTCAGAGCAGGGGGCCGACAGATACGCAGTATTTT. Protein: CASSQSRGPTDTQYF.

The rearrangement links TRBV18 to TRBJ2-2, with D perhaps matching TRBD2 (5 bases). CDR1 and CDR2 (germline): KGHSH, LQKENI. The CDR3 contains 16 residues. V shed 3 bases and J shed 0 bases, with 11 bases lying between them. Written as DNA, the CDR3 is TGTGCCAGCTCACCGGTAGCGAGTACGAACACCGGGGAGCTGTTTTTT. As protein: CASSPVASTNTGELFF.

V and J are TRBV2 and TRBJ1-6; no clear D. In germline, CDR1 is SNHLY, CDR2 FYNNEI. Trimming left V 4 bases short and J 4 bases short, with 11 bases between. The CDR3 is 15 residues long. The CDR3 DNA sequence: TGTGCCAGCAGTGCACAGCATCTATATAATTCACCCCTCCACTTT. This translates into CASSAQHLYNSPLHF.

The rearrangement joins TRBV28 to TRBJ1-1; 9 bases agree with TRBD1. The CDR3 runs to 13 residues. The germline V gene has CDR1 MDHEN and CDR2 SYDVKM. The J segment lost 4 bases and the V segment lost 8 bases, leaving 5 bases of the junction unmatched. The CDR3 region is CASRQGGSTEAFF. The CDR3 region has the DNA TGTGCCAGCCGACAGGGGGGGAGCACTGAAGCTTTCTTT.

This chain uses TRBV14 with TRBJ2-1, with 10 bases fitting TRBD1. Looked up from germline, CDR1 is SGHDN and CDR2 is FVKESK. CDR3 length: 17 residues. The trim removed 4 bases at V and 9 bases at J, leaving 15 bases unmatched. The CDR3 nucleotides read TGTGCCAGCAGCCGAAGCGTGCGGGACAGGGGAATAAGTGAGCAGTTCTTC. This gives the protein CASSRSVRDRGISEQFF. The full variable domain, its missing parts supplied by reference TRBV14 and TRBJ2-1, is EAGVTQFPSHSVIEKGQTVTLRCDPISGHDNLYWYRRVMGKEIKFLLHFVKESKQDESGMPNNRFLAERTGGTYSTLKVQPAELEDSGVYFCASSRSVRDRGISEQFFGPGTRLTVL.

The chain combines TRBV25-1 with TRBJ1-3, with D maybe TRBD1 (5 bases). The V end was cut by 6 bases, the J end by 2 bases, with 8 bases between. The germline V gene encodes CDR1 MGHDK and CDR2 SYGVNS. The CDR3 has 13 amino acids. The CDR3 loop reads CASRTEAGNTIYF. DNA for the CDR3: TGTGCCAGCAGGACAGAGGCTGGAAACACCATATATTTT.

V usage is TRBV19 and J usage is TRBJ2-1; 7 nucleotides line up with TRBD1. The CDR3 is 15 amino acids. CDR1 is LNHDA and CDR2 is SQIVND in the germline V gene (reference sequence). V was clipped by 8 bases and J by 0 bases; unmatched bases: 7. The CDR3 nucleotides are TGTGCCAGTCGGCCGGGACAGAGCTCCTACAATGAGCAGTTCTTC. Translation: CASRPGQSSYNEQFF.

In nucleotides, the CDR3 is TGTGCCAGCAGCCTGGACAGGGTAGAGACCCAGTACTTC. As protein: CASSLDRVETQYF. The chain joins TRBV12-3 or TRBV12-4 to TRBJ2-5, with 8 bases that match TRBD1. Trimming at V came to 6 bases and at J to 4 bases, leaving 4 bases not matched to a gene. CDR3 length: 13 amino acids.

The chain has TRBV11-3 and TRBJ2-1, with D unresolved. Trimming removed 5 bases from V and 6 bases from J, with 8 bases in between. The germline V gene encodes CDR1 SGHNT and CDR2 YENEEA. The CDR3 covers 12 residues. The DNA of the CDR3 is TGTGCCAGCAGCCTCCTACCCAATGAGCAGTTCTTC. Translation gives CASSLLPNEQFF.

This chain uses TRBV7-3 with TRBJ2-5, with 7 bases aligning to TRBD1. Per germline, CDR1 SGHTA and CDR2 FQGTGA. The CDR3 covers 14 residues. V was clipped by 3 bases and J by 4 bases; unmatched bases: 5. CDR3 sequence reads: CASSLTGLGETQYF. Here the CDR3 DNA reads TGTGCCAGCAGCTTGACAGGGTTGGGAGAGACCCAGTACTTC.

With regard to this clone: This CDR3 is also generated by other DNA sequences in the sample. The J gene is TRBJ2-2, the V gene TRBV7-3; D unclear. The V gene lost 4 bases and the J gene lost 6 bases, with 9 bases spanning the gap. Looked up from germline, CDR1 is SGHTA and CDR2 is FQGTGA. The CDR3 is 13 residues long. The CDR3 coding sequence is TGTGCCAGCAGCTCCTCCGGAGCCGGGGAGCTGTTTTTT. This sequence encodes CASSSSGAGELFF.

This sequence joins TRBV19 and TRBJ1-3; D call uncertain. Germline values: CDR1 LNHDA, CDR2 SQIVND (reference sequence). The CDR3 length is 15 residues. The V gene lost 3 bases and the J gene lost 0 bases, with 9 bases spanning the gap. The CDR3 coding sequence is TGTGCCAGTAGTATTGAGGTCCTCTCTGGAAACACCATATATTTT. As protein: CASSIEVLSGNTIYF.